Presented here are 3 T cell receptor beta chains from one specimen sequenced in a study of cytotoxic CD8 clonotypes in ibrutinib-treated CLL. The protocol was immunoSEQ multiplex PCR, while the TCRdb copy is restricted to in-frame clones and leaves out a portion. This table has 60,000 or so clones, 57% appearing once. Sequencing used PBMCs, obtained after 12 months of ibrutinib treatment. All receptors derive from a human donor with chronic lymphocytic leukemia.

Ten or more counts support this clone. The rearrangement uses TRBV2 and TRBJ1-4; TRBD1 aligns across 7 bases. This CDR3 region has 13 residues. Germline assignment: CDR1 SNHLY and CDR2 FYNNEI. With V trimmed by 8 bases and J by 4 bases, 4 bases remained unmatched. The CDR3 DNA reads TGTGCCAGCCGAACAGGGGTTAATGAAAAACTGTTTTTT. Amino acids: CASRTGVNEKLFF. The full variable domain, in which reference TRBV2 and TRBJ1-4 provide the parts outside the CDR3, is EPEVTQTPSHQVTQMGQEVILRCVPISNHLYFYWYRQILGQKVEFLVSFYNNEISEKSEIFDDQFSVERPDGSNFTLKIRSTKLEDSAMYFCASRTGVNEKLFFGSGTQLSVL.

The J gene is TRBJ2-7, the V gene TRBV6-6; D is perhaps TRBD1 (5 bases). The germline V gene encodes CDR1 MNHNY and CDR2 SVGAGI (reference sequence). This CDR3 spans 12 amino acids. V lost 4 bases, J lost 10 bases, and 14 bases lay in between. CDR3 amino acids: CASSSLAQGQYF. DNA for the CDR3: TGTGCCAGCAGTTCCCTCGCCCAGGGCCAGTACTTC.

The gene calls are TRBV12-2 and TRBJ2-1. TRBV12-2 is a known pseudogene. CDR3 length equals 19 residues. The CDR3 DNA reads as TGTGCAAGTCGCTTAGTACCATCAGCGGGACAGCTAGCCTACAATGAGCAGTTCTTC. Encoded protein: CASRLVPSAGQLAYNEQFF.